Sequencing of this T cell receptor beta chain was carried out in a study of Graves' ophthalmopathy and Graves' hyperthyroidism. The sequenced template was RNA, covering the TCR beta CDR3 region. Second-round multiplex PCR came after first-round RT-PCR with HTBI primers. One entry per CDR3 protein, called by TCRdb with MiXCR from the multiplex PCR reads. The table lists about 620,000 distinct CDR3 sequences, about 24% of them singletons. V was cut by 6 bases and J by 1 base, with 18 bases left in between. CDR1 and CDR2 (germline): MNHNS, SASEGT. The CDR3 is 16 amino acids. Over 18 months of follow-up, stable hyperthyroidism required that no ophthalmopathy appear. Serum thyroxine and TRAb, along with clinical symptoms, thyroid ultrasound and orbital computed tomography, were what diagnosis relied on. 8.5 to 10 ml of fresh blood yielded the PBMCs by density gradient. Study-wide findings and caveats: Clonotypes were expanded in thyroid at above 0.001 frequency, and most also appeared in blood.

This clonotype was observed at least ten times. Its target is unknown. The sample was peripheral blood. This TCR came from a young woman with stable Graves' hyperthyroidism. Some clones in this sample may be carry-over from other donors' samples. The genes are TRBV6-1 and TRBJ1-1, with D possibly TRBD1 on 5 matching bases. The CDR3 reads CASSTDPGLGNTEAFF. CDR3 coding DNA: TGTGCCAGCAGCACCGACCCAGGGTTAGGGAACACTGAAGCTTTCTTT.